This entry concerns a single TCR beta chain. Its antigen is unidentified. With 8 bases clipped from V and 7 bases from J, the junction kept 21 bases outside the gene matches. This CDR3 has 17 residues. Germline V lookup: CDR1 MNHEY, CDR2 SMNVEV (reference sequence). The sample comes from a study of cytomegalovirus exposure and HLA in healthy donors. Broader study findings: Later analysis associated a missense DCLRE1C variant with TCR beta V- and J-gene trimming.

This PCR relied on a set of 60 Vbeta primers and 13 Jbeta primers. Generated by immunoSEQ multiplex PCR, the TCRdb table keeps only in-frame clones and is missing some. The sample has about 120,000 clones, 60% to 85% seen once. The sequence came from a woman aged 40 to 50 in good health and CMV-seropositive. Sequencing was performed on PBMCs. This rearrangement joins TRBV27 to TRBJ1-1; 8 positions agree with TRBD1. CDR3 sequence: CASRRDRPITTSLEAFF. CDR3 DNA sequence: TGTGCCAGCCGAAGGGACAGGCCTATTACGACGTCGCTTGAAGCTTTCTTT.